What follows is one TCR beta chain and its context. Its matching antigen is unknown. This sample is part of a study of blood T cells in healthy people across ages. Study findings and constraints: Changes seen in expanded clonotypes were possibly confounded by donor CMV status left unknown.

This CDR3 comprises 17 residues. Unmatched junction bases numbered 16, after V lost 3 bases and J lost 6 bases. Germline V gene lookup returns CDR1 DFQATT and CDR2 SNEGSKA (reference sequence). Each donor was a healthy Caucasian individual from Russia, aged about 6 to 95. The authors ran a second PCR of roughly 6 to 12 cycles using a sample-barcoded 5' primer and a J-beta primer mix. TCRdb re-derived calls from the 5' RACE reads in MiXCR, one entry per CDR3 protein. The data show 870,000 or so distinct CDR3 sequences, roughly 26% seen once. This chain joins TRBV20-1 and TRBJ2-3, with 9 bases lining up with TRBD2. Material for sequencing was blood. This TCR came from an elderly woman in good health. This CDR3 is CSASAPRLAGDPDTQYF. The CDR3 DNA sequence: TGCAGTGCTAGCGCTCCCCGCTTAGCGGGGGACCCGGATACGCAGTATTTT.